This entry features one T cell receptor beta chain sequence. In the original workflow: Amplifying reference gene primers gave estimates of nucleated cell counts. Assay used: immunoSEQ multiplex PCR; TCRdb lists only in-frame clones, some missing. V and J calls and clone size are as listed in that table; D and trimming were resolved from the DNA. The sample consists of around 280,000 clones, roughly 87% of them appearing once. Germline assignment: CDR1 SGHTA and CDR2 FQGNSA. CDR3 size: 14 residues. The V end was cut by 5 bases, the J end by 4 bases, with 14 bases between. Donors were grouped by their self-reported clinical history. Cohort 3 donors counted as recovered after two negative PCRs, clearance, or resolved symptoms. This sample is part of a study of blood T cell repertoires in COVID-19.

Sequenced input: PBMCs or T cells enriched from blood (not recorded which). The receptor was isolated from a middle-aged woman who had recovered from COVID-19. The chain recombines TRBV7-2 with TRBJ1-2, with D uncertain. CDR3 amino acids: CASSPDSASYGYTF. CDR3 coding DNA: TGTGCCAGCAGCCCCGACTCGGCGAGCTATGGCTACACCTTC.